Sequencing of this T cell receptor beta chain was carried out in a study of blood T cell repertoires in COVID-19. Germline CDR1 is MDHEN and CDR2 is SYDVKM. The CDR3 consists of 14 residues. V was pared by 4 bases and J by 1 base, with 9 bases between. Self-reported history from a screening survey and questionnaire set each donor's cohort. Assay used: immunoSEQ multiplex PCR; TCRdb lists only in-frame clones, some missing. The sample lists approximately 180,000 clones; under 80% were seen once. V and J are TRBV28 and TRBJ2-3, with D possibly TRBD2 on 7 matching bases. The sequence derives from a woman aged 50 to 65 with acute COVID-19. Source material: PBMCs or T cells enriched from blood (not recorded which). The CDR3 loop is CASSSGGGTDTQYF. DNA of the CDR3: TGTGCCAGCAGTTCGGGGGGCGGCACAGATACGCAGTATTTT.